Listed here is a single TCR beta chain. The data stem from a study of T cells in Graves' hyperthyroidism and ophthalmopathy. Study information: Peripheral blood draws took place at initial diagnosis, ahead of any treatment.

Ophthalmopathy cases scored 3 or more on the Clinical Activity Score and 4 or more on NOSPECS grade, with duration below 3 months. A roughly 9.3 ml volume of fresh peripheral blood provided the PBMCs. Amplified TCR beta CDR3 regions derived from RNA transcripts. The HTBI primer set drove a first-round RT-PCR of the TCR CDR3. TCRdb ran MiXCR on the multiplex PCR reads and lists one entry per CDR3 protein. The profile shows about 500,000 distinct CDR3 sequences, around 16% of them singletons. V gave up 4 bases and J gave up 6 bases, with 10 bases separating them. Germline-derived CDR1 and CDR2 are MNHEY and SMNVEV (reference sequence). The CDR3 sequence is 12 residues long.

This clonotype was obtained from a woman aged 25 to 39 with Graves' ophthalmopathy. The material sequenced was blood. V usage is TRBV27 and J usage is TRBJ2-7; D not resolved. CDR3 bases: TGTGCCAGCAGTTCGATAGTGGGCGAGCAGTACTTC. This codes for CASSSIVGEQYF.